Listed here are 8 T cell receptor beta chains from one sample, sequenced in a study of post-analysis software for immune sequencing data. These receptors have no identified antigens. The study, taken as a whole, reports: Patients carried roughly 5 TRBV segments more frequently than controls did, and TRBV5-6, TRBV5-1 and TRBV20-1 were among them.

TCR beta libraries were prepared from cDNA with unique molecular identifiers. Via MiXCR, TCRdb re-called the PCR reads, giving one row per CDR3 protein. The table has hundreds of thousands of distinct CDR3 sequences, 25% to 30% seen once. The sequencing input was blood. Receptors originate from a girl aged 5-17 years with multiple sclerosis.

The chain combines TRBV7-7 with TRBJ2-1; D gene unclear. Germline CDR1 SSHAT, CDR2 FNYEAQ (reference sequence). The length of the CDR3 is 15 residues. The V and J ends lost 5 bases and 0 bases respectively, with 11 bases between them. The CDR3 DNA follows: TGTGCCAGCAGCCTACGAACAGCCTCCTACAATGAGCAGTTCTTC. Amino acids: CASSLRTASYNEQFF.

V gene TRBV20-1 combines with J gene TRBJ2-1; 13 bases line up with TRBD2. The V gene end was trimmed by 6 bases and the J gene end by 9 bases; junction bases not matched to a gene: 8. The CDR3 extends over 14 amino acids. Per the germline V gene, CDR1 is DFQATT and CDR2 is SNEGSKA (reference sequence). The CDR3 nucleotides read TGCAGTGCCCTCGGGACTAGCGGGATAGGTGAGCAGTTCTTC. Its protein is CSALGTSGIGEQFF.

This chain connects TRBV5-1 to TRBJ2-5; D unclear. The germline CDR1 and CDR2 sequences are SGHRS and YFSETQ. This CDR3 contains 14 residues. The V and J ends lost 4 bases and 4 bases respectively, with 14 bases between them. The CDR3, as DNA: TGCGCCAGCAGCCCCAGGTCACGTCCAGAGACCCAGTACTTC. Amino acids: CASSPRSRPETQYF.

This clonotype was seen a handful of times. The chain carries TRBV20-1 and TRBJ2-1; TRBD2 might be the D (5 bases). The CDR3 sequence is 13 residues long. The germline CDR1 and CDR2 sequences are DFQATT and SNEGSKA (reference sequence). The CDR3 is CGLMTTSYNEQFF. The CDR3 nucleotides are TGCGGCCTAATGACTACATCATACAATGAGCAGTTCTTC.

This clonotype was counted a few times. This chain uses TRBV29-1 with TRBJ2-1; TRBD1 aligns across 9 bases. Germline V gene lookup returns CDR1 SQVTM and CDR2 ANQGSEA. The CDR3 sequence is 12 residues long. V lost 4 bases, J lost 10 bases, and 5 bases stayed unmatched. The DNA for the CDR3 is TGCAGCGTTGCAGGACAGGGGCGGGAGCAGTTCTTC. Translated: CSVAGQGREQFF.

The chain carries TRBV7-2 and TRBJ2-5; the match to TRBD1 covers 7 bases. CDR1 and CDR2 (germline): SGHTA, FQGNSA. The V segment lost 3 bases and the J segment 3 bases; nucleotides outside the gene matches: 4. The CDR3 is 14 residues long. This CDR3 reads CASSFVGTEETQYF. CDR3 nucleotides: TGTGCCAGCAGCTTCGTTGGGACAGAAGAGACCCAGTACTTC.

This chain joins TRBV6-6 and TRBJ1-5; TRBD1 matches 7 bases. CDR1 is MNHNY and CDR2 is SVGAGI in the germline V gene (reference sequence). The J segment lost 7 bases and the V segment lost 6 bases, leaving 6 bases of the junction unmatched. The CDR3 is made up of 13 amino acids. This CDR3 is CASRRDREQPQHF. In nucleotides, the CDR3 is TGTGCCAGCAGACGTGACAGGGAACAGCCCCAGCATTTT.

This clonotype was counted only a few times. The V call is TRBV27, the J call TRBJ2-4; D is possibly TRBD2 (7 bases). The CDR3 loop spans 17 amino acids. The V and J ends lost 5 bases and 0 bases respectively, with 17 bases between them. Germline V lookup: CDR1 MNHEY, CDR2 SMNVEV (reference sequence). CDR3 coding DNA: TGTGCCAGCAGTGACTCCCCGGGGGGCCGAGCCAAAAACATTCAGTACTTC. Translated, it gives CASSDSPGGRAKNIQYF.